Listed here are 32 T cell receptor beta chains from one sample, sequenced in a study of blood T cell repertoires in COVID-19. This table comes from immunoSEQ multiplex PCR, and its TCRdb copy is limited to in-frame clones, with some not included. Here the sample spans a few hundred thousand clones, approximately 86% being singletons. Sequencing used peripheral blood. These receptors were obtained from a woman in her fifties or sixties with COVID-19, enrolled during active disease.

V usage is TRBV6-6 and J usage is TRBJ1-2; tentative D call: TRBD1 (6 bases). The germline gives CDR1 MNHNY, CDR2 SVGAGI (reference sequence). V lost 5 bases and J lost 5, with 9 bases in between. The CDR3 runs 12 residues. CDR3 sequence (DNA): TGTGCCAGCAGTACTACAGGGTATGGCTACACCTTC. It is translated as CASSTTGYGYTF.

This clone was observed once. This chain links TRBV6-2 or TRBV6-3 with TRBJ1-2; no firm D call. The length of the CDR3 is 12 residues. Germline V gene sequence: CDR1 MNHEY, CDR2 SVGEGT. The germline V and J ends were trimmed by 5 bases and 4 bases, with 8 bases remaining between them. This chain's CDR3 is CASSPGSYGYTF. The CDR3, as DNA: TGTGCCAGCAGTCCGGGGAGCTATGGCTACACCTTC.

This chain connects TRBV6-5 to TRBJ1-2; D is possibly TRBD1 (6 bases). Germline V gene lookup returns CDR1 MNHEY and CDR2 SVGAGI. This CDR3 region has 14 residues. V was cut by 5 bases and J by 1 base, with 11 bases left in between. DNA for the CDR3: TGTGCCAGCAGTCGACAGGCCGATAACTATGGCTACACCTTC. Residues: CASSRQADNYGYTF.

This chain uses TRBV28 with TRBJ2-2; TRBD1 matches 9 bases. The junction had 7 bases not matched to a gene; V was cut back by 6 bases and J by 5 bases. Germline CDR1 MDHEN, CDR2 SYDVKM. The CDR3 contains 15 residues. The DNA of the CDR3 is TGTGCCAGCAGAATACAGGGGGCGCGGACCGGGGAGCTGTTTTTT. This encodes CASRIQGARTGELFF.

This clone was counted many times. The chain employs TRBV6-5 and TRBJ1-1; 7 positions match TRBD1. V shed 10 bases, J shed 6 bases, and the junction held 11 bases outside the gene matches. Germline V gives CDR1 MNHEY, CDR2 SVGAGI. The CDR3 is made up of 13 amino acids. DNA of the CDR3: TGTGCCACCGGGGACAGTGGGAGGCCTGAAGCTTTCTTT. Translated: CATGDSGRPEAFF.

The chain carries TRBV6-5 and TRBJ1-6; 7 bases are shared with TRBD1. CDR3 length equals 15 residues. V lost 3 bases and J lost 6; bases outside the gene matches: 5. CDR1 and CDR2 from the germline V gene are MNHEY and SVGAGI. CDR3 DNA: TGTGCCAGCAGTTATGGGACAGCCAGTAATTCACCCCTCCACTTT. Its translation: CASSYGTASNSPLHF.

The V gene is TRBV18, the J gene TRBJ2-7; 14 nucleotides line up with TRBD2. The germline V gene encodes CDR1 KGHSH and CDR2 LQKENI. The ends lost 3 bases at V and 6 bases at J; junction bases unmatched: 4. The CDR3 totals 15 residues. The CDR3 DNA reads as TGTGCCAGCTCACCGTCGACTAGCGGGAGGGGCGAGCAGTACTTC. Protein sequence: CASSPSTSGRGEQYF.

The chain combines TRBV6-2 or TRBV6-3 with TRBJ2-3; 12 bases match TRBD2. Germline V gives CDR1 MNHEY, CDR2 SVGEGT. With 4 bases clipped from V and 3 bases from J, the junction kept 5 bases outside the gene matches. The length of the CDR3 is 16 residues. CDR3 coding DNA: TGTGCCAGCAGTTCTAGCGGGAGGGCAGGAACAGATACGCAGTATTTT. It yields the protein CASSSSGRAGTDTQYF.

The genes are TRBV7-2 and TRBJ1-2; weak D call: TRBD1 (6 bases). With 5 bases removed from V and 5 bases from J, the gap between germline ends came to 9 bases. Germline V gene sequence: CDR1 SGHTA, CDR2 FQGNSA. This CDR3 is built from 12 residues. The CDR3: CASSRTDYGYTF. CDR3 in DNA: TGTGCCAGCAGCCGGACAGATTATGGCTACACCTTC.

The chain recombines TRBV19 with TRBJ2-1; D might be TRBD2 (6 bases). V gave up 5 bases and J gave up 6 bases, with 8 bases separating them. Germline loops: CDR1 LNHDA, CDR2 SQIVND (reference sequence). The CDR3 consists of 12 residues. The CDR3, as DNA: TGTGCCAGTAGTTGGGACTTCAATGAGCAGTTCTTC. Translation: CASSWDFNEQFF.

The CDR3 bases are TGTGCCAGCAGCCAAGATGTCAACTACAATGAGCAGTTCTTC. Translation gives CASSQDVNYNEQFF. The V and J genes are TRBV3-1 (or the pseudogene TRBV3-2) and TRBJ2-1; D remains ambiguous. V was clipped by 0 bases and J by 3 bases, with 6 bases between them. The germline gives CDR1 LGHDT, CDR2 YNNKEL (reference sequence). The CDR3 is 14 residues long.

V gene TRBV5-1 combines with J gene TRBJ2-7; 9 nucleotides match TRBD1. Germline loops: CDR1 SGHRS, CDR2 YFSETQ. This CDR3 region has 15 residues. The V and J ends lost 5 bases and 5 bases, in that order; junction bases with no gene match: 11. CDR3 region: CASSISGTGYHEQYF. The CDR3 DNA reads TGCGCCAGCAGTATATCTGGGACAGGGTACCACGAGCAGTACTTC. Drawing the rest from reference TRBV5-1 and TRBJ2-7, the complete variable domain is KAGVTQTPRYLIKTRGQQVTLSCSPISGHRSVSWYQQTPGQGLQFLFEYFSETQRNKGNFPGRFSGRQFSNSRSEMNVSTLELGDSALYLCASSISGTGYHEQYFGPGTRLTVT.

V and J are TRBV30 and TRBJ1-3; D unresolved. The CDR3 loop spans 15 amino acids. CDR1 is GTSNPN and CDR2 is SVGIG in the germline V gene (reference sequence). V was trimmed by 5 bases and J by 3 bases, leaving 17 bases between them. The CDR3 coding sequence is TGTGCCTGGGCTACCCTACTAGAGTATGGAAACACCATATATTTT. As protein: CAWATLLEYGNTIYF.

This chain joins TRBV11-2 and TRBJ2-2, with TRBD1 matching 9 bases. The CDR3 contains 18 residues. Trimming cost V 4 bases and J 3 bases; bases outside gene matches: 12. Germline-derived CDR1 and CDR2 are SGHAT and FQNNGV. The CDR3 is CASSSGQGVWGDTGELFF. The CDR3 bases are TGTGCCAGCAGCTCGGGACAGGGCGTTTGGGGTGACACCGGGGAGCTGTTTTTT.

V is TRBV3-1 (or the pseudogene TRBV3-2) and J is TRBJ2-2; the match to TRBD2 covers 9 bases. J gave up 5 bases and V 4 bases, and 11 bases lay outside the gene matches. The CDR3 has 17 amino acids. CDR1 LGHDT and CDR2 YNNKEL come from the germline V gene (reference sequence). The CDR3 is CASSRGVAGDGTGELFF. The CDR3 coding sequence is TGTGCCAGCAGCCGGGGGGTAGCGGGAGATGGGACCGGGGAGCTGTTTTTT.

The rearrangement uses TRBV28 and TRBJ2-3, with 8 bases fitting TRBD2. Germline CDR1 is MDHEN and CDR2 is SYDVKM. V gave up 6 bases and J gave up 3 bases; unmatched junction bases: 8. This CDR3 region has 15 residues. The CDR3 loop is CASSPTAGGTDTQYF. The CDR3 nucleotides are TGTGCCAGCAGCCCTACCGCGGGAGGAACAGATACGCAGTATTTT. Full variable domain (missing parts from reference TRBV28 and TRBJ2-3): DVKVTQSSRYLVKRTGEKVFLECVQDMDHENMFWYRQDPGLGLRLIYFSYDVKMKEKGDIPEGYSVSREKKERFSLILESASTNQTSMYLCASSPTAGGTDTQYFGPGTRLTVL.

The chain uses TRBV5-6 and TRBJ1-2; TRBD1 might be the D (6 bases). Between the trimmed V and J ends, which lost 1 base and 7 bases, there was a span of 14 bases. CDR3 size: 14 residues. CDR1 SGHDT and CDR2 YYEEEE come from the germline V gene. The CDR3 here is CASSLPRGASGYTF. In nucleotides, the CDR3 is TGTGCCAGCAGCTTGCCTCGGGGGGCGAGTGGCTACACCTTC.

The J gene is TRBJ1-1, the V gene TRBV6-6; D gene ambiguous. The germline V gene has CDR1 MNHNY and CDR2 SVGAGI (reference sequence). CDR3 size: 14 residues. The V end was cut by 6 bases, the J end by 4 bases, with 15 bases between. The CDR3 DNA reads TGTGCCAGCAGCCGGACTTTTCGGGGCACTGAAGCTTTCTTT. Encoded protein: CASSRTFRGTEAFF.

The chain recombines TRBV28 with TRBJ1-2; D ambiguous. In germline, CDR1 is MDHEN, CDR2 SYDVKM. This CDR3 spans 15 amino acids. V was cut by 5 bases and J by 2 bases, with 15 bases left in between. The CDR3 loop reads CASSPPGRINYGYTF. In nucleotides, the CDR3 is TGTGCCAGCAGTCCCCCAGGCAGGATAAACTATGGCTACACCTTC.

V and J are TRBV10-3 and TRBJ2-3; 7 bases line up with TRBD2. The CDR3 runs 15 residues. Germline V gives CDR1 ENHRY, CDR2 SYGVKD. The J segment lost 1 base and the V segment lost 3 bases, leaving 4 bases of the junction unmatched. The CDR3 is CAISEVGGGTDTQYF. The CDR3 nucleotides are TGTGCCATCAGTGAAGTGGGGGGGGGCACAGATACGCAGTATTTT.

The chain recombines TRBV5-1 with TRBJ2-2, with 9 bases identical to TRBD1. The CDR3 runs 16 residues. V gave up 4 bases and J gave up 5 bases; unmatched junction bases: 9. The germline V gene encodes CDR1 SGHRS and CDR2 YFSETQ. DNA of the CDR3: TGCGCCAGCAGCCAGCCGGGACAGGGATTGACCGGGGAGCTGTTTTTT. Its translation is CASSQPGQGLTGELFF.

The chain uses TRBV9 and TRBJ2-5; 7 positions agree with TRBD2. With 0 bases clipped from V and 2 bases from J, the junction kept 4 bases outside the gene matches. Germline CDR1 reads SGDLS; CDR2 reads YYNGEE. This CDR3 is built from 15 residues. This chain's CDR3 is CASSVVRGGQETQYF. CDR3 nucleotide sequence: TGTGCCAGCAGCGTAGTAAGGGGAGGGCAAGAGACCCAGTACTTC.

The chain is built from TRBV18 and TRBJ2-7; possible D gene TRBD1, 5 bases. V shed 6 bases and J shed 9 bases, with 18 bases lying between them. Germline V gene data show CDR1 as KGHSH and CDR2 as LQKENI. This CDR3 spans 13 amino acids. This CDR3 is CASSGRASMWQYF. Written as DNA, the CDR3 is TGTGCCAGCTCGGGCAGGGCCTCAATGTGGCAGTACTTC.

This chain connects TRBV10-3 to TRBJ2-2; maybe TRBD2 (6 bases). The germline V and J ends were trimmed by 2 bases and 1 base, with 8 bases remaining between them. Germline loops: CDR1 ENHRY, CDR2 SYGVKD. This CDR3 has 15 residues. The CDR3 bases are TGTGCCATCAGTGAGCCGGGAGAGAACACCGGGGAGCTGTTTTTT. It encodes CAISEPGENTGELFF.

This clone showed up just once. This chain uses TRBV7-2 with TRBJ1-2, with D unresolved. Germline V CDR1 and CDR2: SGHTA, FQGNSA. V was trimmed by 1 base and J by 3 bases, leaving 12 bases between them. The CDR3 has 15 residues. DNA for the CDR3: TGTGCCAGCAGCTTAGATAGTTTGATGGACTATGGCTACACCTTC. Its protein is CASSLDSLMDYGYTF. The variable domain in full, completed from reference TRBV7-2 and TRBJ1-2, reads GAGVSQSPSNKVTEKGKDVELRCDPISGHTALYWYRQSLGQGLEFLIYFQGNSAPDKSGLPSDRFSAERTGGSVSTLTIQRTQQEDSAVYLCASSLDSLMDYGYTFGSGTRLTVV.

The chain is built from TRBV29-1 and TRBJ2-7, with 13 bases identical to TRBD2. The ends lost 6 bases at V and 6 bases at J; junction bases unmatched: 5. Per germline, CDR1 SQVTM and CDR2 ANQGSEA. The CDR3 spans 13 residues. CDR3 sequence (DNA): TGCAGCGTCGACGGGACTAGCGGGACCGAGCAGTACTTC. The encoded protein is CSVDGTSGTEQYF.

The rearrangement links TRBV14 to TRBJ2-2; 7 bases are shared with TRBD1. Trimming took 0 bases from V and 0 from J; bases not matched to a gene: 10. Germline V gene data show CDR1 as SGHDN and CDR2 as FVKESK. There are 19 residues in the CDR3. CDR3 bases: TGTGCCAGCAGCCAAGAAAGGGGTGGGACAGCCCCGAACACCGGGGAGCTGTTTTTT. Protein product: CASSQERGGTAPNTGELFF. Based on the CDR3 plus reference TRBV14 and TRBJ2-2, the full variable domain is EAGVTQFPSHSVIEKGQTVTLRCDPISGHDNLYWYRRVMGKEIKFLLHFVKESKQDESGMPNNRFLAERTGGTYSTLKVQPAELEDSGVYFCASSQERGGTAPNTGELFFGEGSRLTVL.

This clone was counted a few times. The chain combines TRBV10-3 with TRBJ2-3, with 14 bases that match TRBD2. The CDR3 has 19 residues. With V trimmed by 6 bases and J by 1 base, 12 bases remained unmatched. The germline V gene has CDR1 ENHRY and CDR2 SYGVKD. CDR3 DNA: TGTGCCATCAGGCGGGGACTAGCGGGAGAAGGGGGGGGCACAGATACGCAGTATTTT. Protein sequence: CAIRRGLAGEGGGTDTQYF.

A few counts support this clone. The chain uses TRBV7-3 and TRBJ1-5; D possibly corresponds to TRBD1 (6 bases). Germline CDR1 reads SGHTA; CDR2 reads FQGTGA. The V end lost 2 bases, the J end lost 0 bases, and 11 bases lay between the germline ends. The length of the CDR3 is 16 residues. CDR3 sequence: CASSLVGHYSNQPQHF. CDR3 coding DNA: TGTGCCAGCAGCTTAGTGGGACACTATAGCAATCAGCCCCAGCATTTT. The variable domain in full, with the rest retrieved from reference TRBV7-3 and TRBJ1-5, is GAGVSQTPSNKVTEKGKYVELRCDPISGHTALYWYRQSLGQGPEFLIYFQGTGAADDSGLPNDRFFAVRPEGSVSTLKIQRTERGDSAVYLCASSLVGHYSNQPQHFGDGTRLSIL.

The chain links TRBV5-6 to TRBJ2-1, with a possible D match to TRBD2 (5 bases). The CDR3 runs to 17 residues. Between the trimmed V and J ends, which lost 0 bases and 4 bases, there was a span of 17 bases. Looked up from germline, CDR1 is SGHDT and CDR2 is YYEEEE. The CDR3, as DNA: TGTGCCAGCAGCTTGGTATCAAGAGGGAGACCATACAATGAGCAGTTCTTC. Encoded protein: CASSLVSRGRPYNEQFF.

This sequence joins TRBV5-1 and TRBJ2-5; D is unclear. Looked up from germline, CDR1 is SGHRS and CDR2 is YFSETQ. The V end lost 3 bases, the J end lost 4 bases, and 10 bases lay between the germline ends. The CDR3 contains 13 residues. CDR3 residues: CASSSTQSETQYF. The DNA for the CDR3 is TGCGCCAGCAGCTCCACACAGTCAGAGACCCAGTACTTC.

The rearrangement uses TRBV12-3 or TRBV12-4 and TRBJ1-3; D unclear. CDR3 length equals 12 residues. The germline V and J ends were trimmed by 3 bases and 7 bases, with 7 bases remaining between them. The CDR3 reads CASSFRRNTIYF. The CDR3 nucleotides are TGTGCCAGCAGTTTTAGGCGGAACACCATATATTTT.